This T cell receptor beta chain was profiled in a study of T cells after yellow fever vaccination. General study results and limits: By day 5 rather than day 15, the secondary response had peaked, though it was weaker.

TCRdb passed the 5' RACE reads through MiXCR, listing each CDR3 protein once. Of approximately 300,000 distinct CDR3 sequences in the sample, more than 8.5% were seen once. With regard to this clonotype: Its antigen remains unknown.

The CDR3 runs 13 residues. Germline values: CDR1 MNHEY, CDR2 SVGEGT. Trimming shortened V by 8 bases and J by 3 bases, and 14 bases separated the two germline ends. The receptor was isolated from a young man who received the YFV17D yellow fever vaccine. This sequence joins TRBV6-2 or TRBV6-3 and TRBJ2-7, with D perhaps assigned TRBD1 or TRBD2 (5 bases each). This sample comprised PBMCs, obtained on the day of the first yellow fever vaccination. The CDR3 DNA sequence: TGTGCCAGCCAGCCCGGGGCCAGCTACGAGCAGTACTTC. Translation gives CASQPGASYEQYF.